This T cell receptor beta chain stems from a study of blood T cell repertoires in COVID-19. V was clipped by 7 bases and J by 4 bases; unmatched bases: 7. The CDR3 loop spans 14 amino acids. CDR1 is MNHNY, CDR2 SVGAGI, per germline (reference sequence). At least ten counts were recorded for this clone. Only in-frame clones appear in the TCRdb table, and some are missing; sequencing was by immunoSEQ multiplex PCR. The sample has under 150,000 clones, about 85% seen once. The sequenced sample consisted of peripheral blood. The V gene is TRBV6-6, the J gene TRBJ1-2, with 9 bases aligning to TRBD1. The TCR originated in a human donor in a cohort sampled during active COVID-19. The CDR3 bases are TGTGCCAGCAAGGGACAGGGAGATATCTATGGCTACACCTTC. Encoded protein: CASKGQGDIYGYTF.